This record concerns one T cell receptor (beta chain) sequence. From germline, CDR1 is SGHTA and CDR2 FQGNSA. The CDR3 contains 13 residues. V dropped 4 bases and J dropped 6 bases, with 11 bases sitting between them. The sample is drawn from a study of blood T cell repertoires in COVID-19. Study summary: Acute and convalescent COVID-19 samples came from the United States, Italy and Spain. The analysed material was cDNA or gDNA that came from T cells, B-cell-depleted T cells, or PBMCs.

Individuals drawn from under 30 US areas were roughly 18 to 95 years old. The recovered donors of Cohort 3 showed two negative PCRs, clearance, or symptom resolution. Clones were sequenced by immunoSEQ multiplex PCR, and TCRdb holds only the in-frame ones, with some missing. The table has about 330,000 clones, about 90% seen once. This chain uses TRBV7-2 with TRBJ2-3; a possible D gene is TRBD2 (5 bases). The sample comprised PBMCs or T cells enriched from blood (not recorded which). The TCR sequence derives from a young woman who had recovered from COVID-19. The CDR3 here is CASSSGLPDTQYF. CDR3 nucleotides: TGTGCCAGCAGCTCCGGACTCCCCGATACGCAGTATTTT. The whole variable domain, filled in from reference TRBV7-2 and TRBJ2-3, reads GAGVSQSPSNKVTEKGKDVELRCDPISGHTALYWYRQSLGQGLEFLIYFQGNSAPDKSGLPSDRFSAERTGGSVSTLTIQRTQQEDSAVYLCASSSGLPDTQYFGPGTRLTVL.